Described below is a single T cell receptor (beta chain) sequence and its context. This clonotype was counted at least ten times. The clone's antigen remains unknown. Base qualities are not provided; no much larger clone lies one nucleotide away. Receptor amplification or capture employed 5' RACE. Sequenced using an Illumina HiSeq 2500. A second PCR of roughly 6 to 12 cycles was run with a J-beta primer mix and a sample-barcoded 5' primer. Each TCR beta cDNA molecule received a unique molecular identifier from a template-switch 5' adaptor carrying 12 random nucleotides. Each sample yielded at least 3 million CDR3-containing paired-end reads. First-strand cDNA synthesis was performed from all RNA using the Mint cDNA synthesis kit, with priming by a TRBC-specific oligonucleotide. Following uracil-DNA glycosylase treatment, all cDNA underwent a first 18-cycle PCR with the universal primers M1SS and BC2_uni_R. The original methods were these. For normalization, 1 million high-quality reads were randomly selected from each sample, with every read carrying a distinct molecular identifier. Instead of being binned into consensus sequences, reads with shared molecular identifiers were discarded. MiTCR, with a Q25 quality threshold and the strictest error-elimination algorithm, was used for CDR3 identification, clonotype clustering and error correction. Lower-bound total TCR beta diversity was estimated with a nonparametric unseen species model using Euler transformation. In TCRdb, the public reads were trimmed at Q25 with fastp and aligned with MiXCR, with productive beta chains retained. Each CDR3 protein gets just one entry, which takes the most common genes and DNA from the rows behind it. TCRdb, rather than the study authors, made the V and J calls. This sample has 650,000 to 900,000 distinct CDR3 sequences in its table, and approximately 65% of those were observed once. The ten largest make up 28% of the sample.

The donors were roughly 40 Caucasian individuals from Russia, aged roughly 6 to 100 years, who were systemically healthy. Each donor gave ten milliliters of peripheral blood, drawn into EDTA-treated Vacutainer tubes. Ficoll-Paque density-gradient centrifugation was used to isolate PBMCs, with at least 7 million per sample. Trizol reagent was used to extract total RNA from PBMCs, with at least 6 micrograms per sample. For every donor, an aliquot of PBMCs went through flow cytometry to measure the percentages of naive CD45RAhigh/CD27high T cells. These data come from a study of blood T cells in healthy people across ages (dated by TCRdb to about 2015). Describing the broader study: Template switching captured roughly one uniquely barcoded TCR beta cDNA molecule per two T cells in model experiments. To track age-related changes in TCR beta repertoire diversity, the study relied on deep sequencing normalized with unique cDNA molecular identifiers. The donors were divided into four age groups: young (average approximately 16 years), middle-aged (under 40), aged (around 59) and long-lived (about 90). To avoid experimental bias, donors of different ages were distributed randomly across sequencing lanes. Two additional independent replicas of 1 million unique cDNA reads from the same blood draw were analyzed for two donors (one aged 18 to 30 and one aged 80 or older).

From a lookup of the germline V gene, CDR1 and CDR2 are MDHEN and SYDVKM. CDR3 length: 12 amino acids, cysteine to phenylalanine. Of all the DNA, just the CDR3 is kept, 36 bases in frame from base 1. Between the V and J ends, shortened by 3 bases and 3 bases respectively, the junction contains 5 bases. General conclusions and limits of the study: Compared with the aged group, the long-lived group had more naive CD4+ T cells, fewer expanded clones and increased TCR diversity, a pattern suggesting age selection. The percentage of naive T cells measured by flow cytometry correlated strongly with observed TCR beta diversity. Estimates of total diversity from one million sequenced T cells were regarded as lower bounds and underestimates. Observed TCR beta diversity per million T cells fell roughly linearly with age, and a significant reduction was already apparent by age about 36. Bulk unsorted PBMC profiling prevented conclusive comparison of naive and antigen-experienced compartments. Because donor CMV infection status was unknown, age-related changes in expanded clonotypes were potentially confounded.

Sequencing input: blood. The chain employs TRBV28 and TRBJ2-5; the D gene is not confidently resolved. This receptor was identified in a man between 25 and 39 years old in good health. The DNA sequence is TGTGCCAGCAGTTTGTATAAAGAGACCCAGTACTTC. It is translated as CASSLYKETQYF.